The source of this TCR beta chain is a study of T cell repertoires in cytomegalovirus infection. TCRdb analysed the reads with MiXCR anew, one entry per CDR3 protein. Of around 430,000 distinct CDR3 sequences in the sample, roughly 42% are singletons; the top ten hold about 41%. This clonotype was counted between two and nine times. No antigen is known for it. Trimming took off 1 base at V and 3 bases at J, with 16 bases between the two ends. The germline gives CDR1 SGHTA, CDR2 FQGNSA. The length of the CDR3 is 16 residues. This clonotype was sampled from a human donor in good health (CMV status not recorded). Some clones in this sample may be carry-over from other donors' samples. This material consisted of cultured PBMCs, taken from culture after CMV antigen stimulation. V gene TRBV7-2 combines with J gene TRBJ2-7, with unresolved D. The CDR3 protein is CASSLGHDAGVYEQYF. CDR3 nucleotides: TGTGCCAGCAGCTTAGGCCACGATGCAGGAGTCTACGAGCAGTACTTC.